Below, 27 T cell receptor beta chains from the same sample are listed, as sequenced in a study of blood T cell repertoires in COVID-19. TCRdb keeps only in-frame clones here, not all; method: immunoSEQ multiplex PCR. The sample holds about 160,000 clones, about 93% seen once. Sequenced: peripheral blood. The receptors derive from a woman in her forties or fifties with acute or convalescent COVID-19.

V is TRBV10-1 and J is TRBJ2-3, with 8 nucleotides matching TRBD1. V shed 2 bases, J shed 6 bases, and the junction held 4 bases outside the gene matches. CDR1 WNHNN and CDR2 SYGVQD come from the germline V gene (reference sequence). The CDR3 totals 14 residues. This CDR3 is CASSEIRTGDTQYF. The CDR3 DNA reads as TGCGCCAGCAGTGAGATACGGACAGGGGATACGCAGTATTTT.

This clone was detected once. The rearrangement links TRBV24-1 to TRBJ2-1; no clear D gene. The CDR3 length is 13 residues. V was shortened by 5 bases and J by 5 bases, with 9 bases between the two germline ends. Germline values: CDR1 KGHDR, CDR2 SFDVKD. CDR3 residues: CATSAPSDNEQFF. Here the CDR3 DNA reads TGTGCCACCAGTGCCCCCTCAGACAATGAGCAGTTCTTC.

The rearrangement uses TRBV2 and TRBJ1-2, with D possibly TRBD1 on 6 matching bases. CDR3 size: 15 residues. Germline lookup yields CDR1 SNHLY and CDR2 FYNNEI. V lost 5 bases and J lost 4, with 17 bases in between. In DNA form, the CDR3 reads TGTGCCAGCAGTAAAACAGGGATTGGAGGCTATGGCTACACCTTC. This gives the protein CASSKTGIGGYGYTF.

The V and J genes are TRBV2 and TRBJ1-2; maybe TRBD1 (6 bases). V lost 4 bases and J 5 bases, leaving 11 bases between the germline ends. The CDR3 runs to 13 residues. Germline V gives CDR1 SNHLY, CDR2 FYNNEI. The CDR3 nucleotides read TGTGCCAGCAGTGGGACAGAGTCGTATGGCTACACCTTC. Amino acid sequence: CASSGTESYGYTF.

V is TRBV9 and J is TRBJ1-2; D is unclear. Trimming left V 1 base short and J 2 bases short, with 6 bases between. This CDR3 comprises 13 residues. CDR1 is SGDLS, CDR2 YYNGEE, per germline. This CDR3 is CASSVISNYGYTF. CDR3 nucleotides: TGTGCCAGCAGCGTAATAAGCAACTATGGCTACACCTTC.

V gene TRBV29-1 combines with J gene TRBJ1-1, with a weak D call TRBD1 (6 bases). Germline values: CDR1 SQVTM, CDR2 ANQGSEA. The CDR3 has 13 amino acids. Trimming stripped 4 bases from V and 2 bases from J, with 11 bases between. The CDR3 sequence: CSVAQGPNTEAFF. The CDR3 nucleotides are TGCAGCGTTGCACAGGGACCAAACACTGAAGCTTTCTTT.

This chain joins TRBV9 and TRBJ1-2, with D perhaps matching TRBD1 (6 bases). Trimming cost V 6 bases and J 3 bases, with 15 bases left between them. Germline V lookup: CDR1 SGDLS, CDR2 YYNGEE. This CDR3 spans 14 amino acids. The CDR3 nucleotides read TGTGCCAGCAAACCTACGGGGGGCTACTATGGCTACACCTTC. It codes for CASKPTGGYYGYTF. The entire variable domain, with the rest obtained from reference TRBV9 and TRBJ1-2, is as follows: DSGVTQTPKHLITATGQRVTLRCSPRSGDLSVYWYQQSLDQGLQFLIQYYNGEERAKGNILERFSAQQFPDLHSELNLSSLELGDSALYFCASKPTGGYYGYTFGSGTRLTVV.

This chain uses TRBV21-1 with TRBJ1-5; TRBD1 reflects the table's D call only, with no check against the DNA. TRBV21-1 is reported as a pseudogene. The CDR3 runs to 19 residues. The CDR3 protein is CASSKDIHREPWSNQPQHF. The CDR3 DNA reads TGTGCCAGCAGCAAAGATATCCACAGGGAGCCGTGGAGCAATCAGCCCCAGCATTTT.

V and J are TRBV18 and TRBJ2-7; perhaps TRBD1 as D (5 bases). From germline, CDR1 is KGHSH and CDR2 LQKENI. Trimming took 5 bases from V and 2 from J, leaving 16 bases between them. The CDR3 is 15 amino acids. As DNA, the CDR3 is TGTGCCAGCTCAACACTTCAGGGTGGGACCTACGAGCAGTACTTC. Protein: CASSTLQGGTYEQYF.

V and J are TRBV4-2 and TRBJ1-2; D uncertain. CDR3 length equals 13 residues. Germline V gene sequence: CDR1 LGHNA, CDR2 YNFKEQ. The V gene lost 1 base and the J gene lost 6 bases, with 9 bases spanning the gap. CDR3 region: CASSQVKSDGYTF. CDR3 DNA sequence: TGTGCCAGCAGCCAAGTAAAGAGCGATGGCTACACCTTC.

CDR3 sequence (DNA): TGTGCCAGCACTTCAGCGAGCGGGAGTTCGAATGAGCAGTTCTTC. This sequence encodes CASTSASGSSNEQFF. The rearrangement uses TRBV7-9 and TRBJ2-1; 8 bases match TRBD2. V dropped 7 bases and J dropped 7; count of bases not matched to a gene: 12. CDR3 length: 15 amino acids. CDR1 SEHNR and CDR2 FQNEAQ come from the germline V gene (reference sequence).

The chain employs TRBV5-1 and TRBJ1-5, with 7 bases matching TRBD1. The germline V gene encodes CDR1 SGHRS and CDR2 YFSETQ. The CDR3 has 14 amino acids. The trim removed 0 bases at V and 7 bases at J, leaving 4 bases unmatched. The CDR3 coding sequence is TGCGCCAGCAGCTTGGGTCAAGGGGGCCAGCCCCAGCATTTT. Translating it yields CASSLGQGGQPQHF. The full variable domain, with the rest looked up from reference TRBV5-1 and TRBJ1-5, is KAGVTQTPRYLIKTRGQQVTLSCSPISGHRSVSWYQQTPGQGLQFLFEYFSETQRNKGNFPGRFSGRQFSNSRSEMNVSTLELGDSALYLCASSLGQGGQPQHFGDGTRLSIL.

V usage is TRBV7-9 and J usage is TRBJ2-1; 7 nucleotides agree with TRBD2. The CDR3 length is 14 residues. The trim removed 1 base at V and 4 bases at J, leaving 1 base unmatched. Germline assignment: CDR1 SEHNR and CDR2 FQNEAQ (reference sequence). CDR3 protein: CASSLGGGYNEQFF. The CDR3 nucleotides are TGTGCCAGCAGCTTAGGGGGAGGGTACAATGAGCAGTTCTTC.

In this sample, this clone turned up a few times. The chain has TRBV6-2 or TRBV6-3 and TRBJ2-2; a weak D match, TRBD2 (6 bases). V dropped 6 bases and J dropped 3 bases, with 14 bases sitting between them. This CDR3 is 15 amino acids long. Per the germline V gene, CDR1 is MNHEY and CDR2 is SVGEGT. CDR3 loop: CASSRGGSYTGELFF. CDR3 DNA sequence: TGTGCCAGCAGCCGGGGAGGATCCTACACCGGGGAGCTGTTTTTT.

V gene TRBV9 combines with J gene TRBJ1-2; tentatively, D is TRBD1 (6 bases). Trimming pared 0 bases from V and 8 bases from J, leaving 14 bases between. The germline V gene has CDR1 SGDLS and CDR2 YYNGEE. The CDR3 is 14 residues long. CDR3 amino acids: CASSVDTWGGGYTF. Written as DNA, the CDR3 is TGTGCCAGCAGCGTAGACACTTGGGGGGGCGGCTACACCTTC.

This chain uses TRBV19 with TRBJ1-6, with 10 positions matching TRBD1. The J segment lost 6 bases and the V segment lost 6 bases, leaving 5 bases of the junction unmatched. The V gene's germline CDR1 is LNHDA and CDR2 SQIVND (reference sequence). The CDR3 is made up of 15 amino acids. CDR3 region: CASSLGQGINSPLHF. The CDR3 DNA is TGTGCCAGTAGCCTGGGACAGGGGATTAATTCACCCCTCCACTTT.

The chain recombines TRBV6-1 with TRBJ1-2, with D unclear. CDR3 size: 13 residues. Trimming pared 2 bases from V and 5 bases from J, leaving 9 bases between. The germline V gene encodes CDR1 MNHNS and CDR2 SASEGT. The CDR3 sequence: CASSERRGYGYTF. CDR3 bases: TGTGCCAGCAGTGAAAGGAGAGGGTATGGCTACACCTTC.

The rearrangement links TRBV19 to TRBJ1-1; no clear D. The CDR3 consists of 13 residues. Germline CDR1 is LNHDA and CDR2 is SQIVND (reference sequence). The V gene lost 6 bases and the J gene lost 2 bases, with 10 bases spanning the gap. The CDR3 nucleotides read TGTGCCAGTAGGACTAACAGCAACACTGAAGCTTTCTTT. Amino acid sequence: CASRTNSNTEAFF.

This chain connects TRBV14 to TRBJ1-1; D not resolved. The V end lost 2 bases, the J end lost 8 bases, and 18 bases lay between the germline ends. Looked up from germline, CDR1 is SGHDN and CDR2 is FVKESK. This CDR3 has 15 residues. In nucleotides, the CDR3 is TGTGCCAGCAGCCAAACCACACAGCCGTCAGACGAAGCTTTCTTT. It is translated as CASSQTTQPSDEAFF.

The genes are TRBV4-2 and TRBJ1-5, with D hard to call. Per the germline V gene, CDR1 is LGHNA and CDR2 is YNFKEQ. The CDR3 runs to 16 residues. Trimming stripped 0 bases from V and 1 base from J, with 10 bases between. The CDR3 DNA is TGTGCCAGCAGCCAAGATGAGAACCTGAGCAATCAGCCCCAGCATTTT. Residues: CASSQDENLSNQPQHF.

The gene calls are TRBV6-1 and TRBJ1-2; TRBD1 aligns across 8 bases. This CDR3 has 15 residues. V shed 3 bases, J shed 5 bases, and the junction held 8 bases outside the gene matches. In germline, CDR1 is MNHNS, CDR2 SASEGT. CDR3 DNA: TGTGCCAGCAGTGAGGGGCAGGGGGCGAGGTATGGCTACACCTTC. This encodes CASSEGQGARYGYTF.

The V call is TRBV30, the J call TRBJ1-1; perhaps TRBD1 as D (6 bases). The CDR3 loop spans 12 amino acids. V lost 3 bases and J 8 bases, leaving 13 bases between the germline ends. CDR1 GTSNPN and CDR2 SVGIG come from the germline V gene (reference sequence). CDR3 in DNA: TGTGCCTGGAGCGTAGGGGGAAACGAAGCTTTCTTT. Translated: CAWSVGGNEAFF.

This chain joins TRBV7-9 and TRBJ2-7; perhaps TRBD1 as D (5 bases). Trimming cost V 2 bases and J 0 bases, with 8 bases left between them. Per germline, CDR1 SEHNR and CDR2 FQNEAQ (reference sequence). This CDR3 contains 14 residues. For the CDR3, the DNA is TGTGCCAGCAGCTTAATAGGGGTCTCCTACGAGCAGTACTTC. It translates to CASSLIGVSYEQYF.

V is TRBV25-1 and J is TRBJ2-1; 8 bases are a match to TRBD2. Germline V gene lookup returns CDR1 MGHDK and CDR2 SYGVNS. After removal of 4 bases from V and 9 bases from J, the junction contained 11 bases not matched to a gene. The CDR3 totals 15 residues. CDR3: CASSGGLVRRGEQFF. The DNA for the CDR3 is TGTGCCAGCAGTGGGGGACTAGTGCGACGGGGTGAGCAGTTCTTC.

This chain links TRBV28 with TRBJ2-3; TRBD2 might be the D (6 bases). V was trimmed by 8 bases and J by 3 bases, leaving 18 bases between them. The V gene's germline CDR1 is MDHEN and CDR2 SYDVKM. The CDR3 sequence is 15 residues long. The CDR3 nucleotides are TGTGCCAGCGACAACCCGGGAGCAACGACAGATACGCAGTATTTT. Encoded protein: CASDNPGATTDTQYF.

The chain's CDR3 is CASISPSGRADEQYF. Here the CDR3 DNA reads TGCGCCAGCATAAGTCCCAGCGGGAGGGCCGACGAGCAGTACTTC. The rearrangement links TRBV23-1 to TRBJ2-7, with 10 bases lining up with TRBD2. TRBV23-1 is noted as an ORF with a role that remains uncertain. V lost 7 bases to trimming and J lost 5 bases; unmatched junction nucleotides: 11. This CDR3 comprises 15 residues.

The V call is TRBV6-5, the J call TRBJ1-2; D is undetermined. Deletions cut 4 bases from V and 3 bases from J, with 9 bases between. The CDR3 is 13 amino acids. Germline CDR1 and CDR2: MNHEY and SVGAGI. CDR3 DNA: TGTGCCAGCAGTTCCGACACCTACTATGGCTACACCTTC. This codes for CASSSDTYYGYTF.